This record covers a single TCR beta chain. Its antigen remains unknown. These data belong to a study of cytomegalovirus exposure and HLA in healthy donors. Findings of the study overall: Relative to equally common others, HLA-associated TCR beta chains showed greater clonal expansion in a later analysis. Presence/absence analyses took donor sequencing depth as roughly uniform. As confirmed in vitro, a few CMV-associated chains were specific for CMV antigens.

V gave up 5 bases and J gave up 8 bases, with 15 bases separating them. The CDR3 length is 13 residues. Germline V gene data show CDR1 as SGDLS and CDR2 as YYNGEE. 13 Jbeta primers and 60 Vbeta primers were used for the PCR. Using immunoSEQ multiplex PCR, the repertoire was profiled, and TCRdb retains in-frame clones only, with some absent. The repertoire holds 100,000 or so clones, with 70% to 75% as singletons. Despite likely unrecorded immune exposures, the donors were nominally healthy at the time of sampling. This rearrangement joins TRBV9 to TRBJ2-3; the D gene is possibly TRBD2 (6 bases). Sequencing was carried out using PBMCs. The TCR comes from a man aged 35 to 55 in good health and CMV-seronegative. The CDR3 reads CASSGVAGGTQYF. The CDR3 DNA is TGTGCCAGCAGTGGAGTCGCCGGGGGTACGCAGTATTTT. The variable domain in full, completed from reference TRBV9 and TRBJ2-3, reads DSGVTQTPKHLITATGQRVTLRCSPRSGDLSVYWYQQSLDQGLQFLIQYYNGEERAKGNILERFSAQQFPDLHSELNLSSLELGDSALYFCASSGVAGGTQYFGPGTRLTVL.